The rows below give T cell receptor beta chains drawn from one sample of a study of blood T cell repertoires in COVID-19. This table comes from immunoSEQ multiplex PCR, and its TCRdb copy is limited to in-frame clones, with some not included. The sample comprises about 160,000 clones, 87% of which are singletons, and around 3.9% rests with the top ten. The sequencing input was peripheral blood. Receptor source: a woman between 55 and 75 years old who had recovered from COVID-19. CDR3s include the opening cysteine and the closing phenylalanine or tryptophan. A D gene is named only where the DNA matches it firmly. Clone size appears in some rows only: once, few, many, or a class for an expanded clone.

clone size: -; D gene: TRBD2; J gene: TRBJ2-3; V gene: TRBV6-5; CDR3 DNA: TGTGCCACCTTGACTAGCGGGGGGACAGATACGCAGTATTTT; CDR3 protein: CATLTSGGTDTQYF
clone size: once; D gene: TRBD1; J gene: TRBJ2-7; V gene: TRBV7-8; CDR3 DNA: TGTGCCAGCATCCAGTGGCAGGGGGCGGGGGAGCAGTACTTC; CDR3 protein: CASIQWQGAGEQYF
clone size: -; D gene: -; J gene: TRBJ1-2; V gene: TRBV25-1; CDR3 DNA: TGTGCCGTCTACGGTTCTGGCTACACCTTC; CDR3 protein: CAVYGSGYTF
clone size: -; D gene: -; J gene: TRBJ2-2; V gene: TRBV5-4; CDR3 DNA: TGTGCCAGCAGCAGGGAGGGGGGACGAACCGGGGAGCTGTTTTTT; CDR3 protein: CASSREGGRTGELFF
clone size: once; D gene: -; J gene: TRBJ1-6; V gene: TRBV9; CDR3 DNA: TGTGCCAGCAGCGTAGCTGGGGGGAGGAGCTCCTATAATTCACCCCTCCACTTT; CDR3 protein: CASSVAGGRSSYNSPLHF
clone size: -; D gene: TRBD2; J gene: TRBJ2-7; V gene: TRBV5-1; CDR3 DNA: TGCGCCAGCAGCGCGGGACTAGCGGGGGGGCCCTACGAGCAGTACTTC; CDR3 protein: CASSAGLAGGPYEQYF
clone size: -; D gene: TRBD2; J gene: TRBJ2-3; V gene: TRBV10-3; CDR3 DNA: TGTGCCATCAGGCCGGGGGGTGCTAGCACAGATACGCAGTATTTT; CDR3 protein: CAIRPGGASTDTQYF
clone size: -; D gene: -; J gene: TRBJ2-4; V gene: TRBV15; CDR3 DNA: TGTGCCACCAGCAGAGGGACAGATAGGGCCAAAAACATTCAGTACTTC; CDR3 protein: CATSRGTDRAKNIQYF
clone size: -; D gene: TRBD2; J gene: TRBJ2-1; V gene: TRBV11-2; CDR3 DNA: TGTGCCAGCAGAAAACCGGGACTAGCGGGACTAGACAATGAGCAGTTCTTC; CDR3 protein: CASRKPGLAGLDNEQFF
clone size: -; D gene: -; J gene: TRBJ2-6; V gene: TRBV5-5; CDR3 DNA: TGTGCCAGCAGCCACACCTCTGGGGCCAACGTCCTGACTTTC; CDR3 protein: CASSHTSGANVLTF
clone size: -; D gene: -; J gene: TRBJ2-7; V gene: TRBV11-2; CDR3 DNA: TGTGCCAGCAGACCAGTAAGGGGTGCCTACGAGCAGTACTTC; CDR3 protein: CASRPVRGAYEQYF
clone size: -; D gene: TRBD1; J gene: TRBJ1-2; V gene: TRBV19; CDR3 DNA: TGTGCCAGTAGTGAAGCCGGGACAGTTAACTATGGCTACACCTTC; CDR3 protein: CASSEAGTVNYGYTF
clone size: -; D gene: TRBD2; J gene: TRBJ2-3; V gene: TRBV7-8; CDR3 DNA: TGTGCCAGCAGCTTAGGGGGCCGGGGGGGGAGCACAGATACGCAGTATTTT; CDR3 protein: CASSLGGRGGSTDTQYF
clone size: few; D gene: TRBD2; J gene: TRBJ2-7; V gene: TRBV4-3; CDR3 DNA: TGCGCCAGCAGCCAAGAGGGGGGACTAGCGGGGAGGACCTACGAGCAGTACTTC; CDR3 protein: CASSQEGGLAGRTYEQYF
clone size: -; D gene: -; J gene: TRBJ2-3; V gene: TRBV5-4; CDR3 DNA: TGTGCCAGCAGCTTGTACAGATTGATTAGCACAGATACGCAGTATTTT; CDR3 protein: CASSLYRLISTDTQYF
clone size: -; D gene: TRBD1; J gene: TRBJ1-1; V gene: TRBV4-2; CDR3 DNA: TGTGCCAGCAGCCAACCTAGACAGGGAACTGAAGCTTTCTTT; CDR3 protein: CASSQPRQGTEAFF
clone size: -; D gene: TRBD1; J gene: TRBJ1-1; V gene: TRBV7-3; CDR3 DNA: TGTGCCAGCAGCTTGGGACAGGGGAACACTGAAGCTTTCTTT; CDR3 protein: CASSLGQGNTEAFF
clone size: -; D gene: -; J gene: TRBJ1-3; V gene: TRBV7-9; CDR3 DNA: TGTGCCAGCAGCTTAGCGGGCCTTGGAAACACCATATATTTT; CDR3 protein: CASSLAGLGNTIYF
clone size: once; D gene: TRBD2; J gene: TRBJ2-3; V gene: TRBV5-4; CDR3 DNA: TGTGCCAGCAGCTCTGGACTAGCCGGAGATACGCAGTATTTT; CDR3 protein: CASSSGLAGDTQYF
clone size: -; D gene: TRBD1; J gene: TRBJ1-4; V gene: TRBV7-9; CDR3 DNA: TGTGCCAGCAGCTTAGTTGGGACAGGGGGTGAAAAACTGTTTTTT; CDR3 protein: CASSLVGTGGEKLFF
clone size: -; D gene: TRBD1; J gene: TRBJ1-1; V gene: TRBV5-1; CDR3 DNA: TGCGCCAGCAGCTTGACGACAGGGAGAATCACTGAAGCTTTCTTT; CDR3 protein: CASSLTTGRITEAFF
clone size: -; D gene: TRBD2; J gene: TRBJ2-3; V gene: TRBV11-2; CDR3 DNA: TGTGCCAGCAGCTTAGTCCCGGGGGGGATCACAGATACGCAGTATTTT; CDR3 protein: CASSLVPGGITDTQYF
clone size: -; D gene: -; J gene: TRBJ2-1; V gene: TRBV28; CDR3 DNA: TGTGCCAGCTCCTCTTCGGGAACTTCCCTCCACAATGAGCAGTTCTTC; CDR3 protein: CASSSSGTSLHNEQFF
clone size: -; D gene: TRBD1; J gene: TRBJ1-1; V gene: TRBV5-6; CDR3 DNA: TGTGCCAGCGGGCGGGACAGGGCCACTGAAGCTTTCTTT; CDR3 protein: CASGRDRATEAFF
clone size: -; D gene: TRBD1; J gene: TRBJ1-2; V gene: TRBV10-3; CDR3 DNA: TGTGCCATCAGTGAGTTGACCGACAGGGAGGATGGCTACACCTTC; CDR3 protein: CAISELTDREDGYTF
clone size: -; D gene: TRBD1; J gene: TRBJ1-5; V gene: TRBV19; CDR3 DNA: TGTGCCAGTAGTTTCCGACAGGGGGCGCTTAGCAATCAGCCCCAGCATTTT; CDR3 protein: CASSFRQGALSNQPQHF
clone size: -; D gene: -; J gene: TRBJ1-2; V gene: TRBV28; CDR3 DNA: TGTGCCTGCGGGGAACCCTATGGCTACACCTTC; CDR3 protein: CACGEPYGYTF
clone size: -; D gene: -; J gene: TRBJ2-7; V gene: TRBV4-2; CDR3 DNA: TGTGCCAGCAGTCAGAGCACAGGGAATTCATACGAGCAGTACTTC; CDR3 protein: CASSQSTGNSYEQYF
clone size: few; D gene: -; J gene: TRBJ2-7; V gene: TRBV28; CDR3 DNA: TGTGCCAGCAGGCAGTACTACGAGCAGTACTTC; CDR3 protein: CASRQYYEQYF
clone size: -; D gene: TRBD1; J gene: TRBJ1-2; V gene: TRBV6-6; CDR3 DNA: TGTGCCAGCACTCGGGACAGCAACTATGGCTACACCTTC; CDR3 protein: CASTRDSNYGYTF
clone size: -; D gene: TRBD2; J gene: TRBJ2-3; V gene: TRBV9; CDR3 DNA: TGTGCCAGCTCTAGCGGGGGGGCATCAGATACGCAGTATTTT; CDR3 protein: CASSSGGASDTQYF
clone size: -; D gene: TRBD2; J gene: TRBJ2-3; V gene: TRBV5-4; CDR3 DNA: TGTGCCAGCAGCTTAGTAGCGGGGGGGCAAGATACGCAGTATTTT; CDR3 protein: CASSLVAGGQDTQYF
clone size: -; D gene: -; J gene: TRBJ1-5; V gene: TRBV3-1/TRBV3-2; CDR3 DNA: TGTGCCAGCAGCCAGGGTCAGGGGCGGGATCAGCCCCAGCATTTT; CDR3 protein: CASSQGQGRDQPQHF
clone size: few; D gene: TRBD2; J gene: TRBJ2-1; V gene: TRBV19; CDR3 DNA: TGTGCCAGTAGCCCTAGCGGGGGCGCAAGCTCCTACAATGAGCAGTTCTTC; CDR3 protein: CASSPSGGASSYNEQFF
clone size: -; D gene: -; J gene: TRBJ1-2; V gene: TRBV5-3; CDR3 DNA: TGTGCCAGAAGCTGGGCGGGGAGGGGAAGCGATGGCTACACCTTC; CDR3 protein: CARSWAGRGSDGYTF
clone size: once; D gene: TRBD1; J gene: TRBJ1-2; V gene: TRBV30; CDR3 DNA: TGTGCCTGGGCCGGACAGGGGGGAAGCTACACCTTC; CDR3 protein: CAWAGQGGSYTF
clone size: -; D gene: -; J gene: TRBJ2-7; V gene: TRBV11-2; CDR3 DNA: TGTGCCAGCAGAGGGCCGGGGTCCTACGAGCAGTACTTC; CDR3 protein: CASRGPGSYEQYF